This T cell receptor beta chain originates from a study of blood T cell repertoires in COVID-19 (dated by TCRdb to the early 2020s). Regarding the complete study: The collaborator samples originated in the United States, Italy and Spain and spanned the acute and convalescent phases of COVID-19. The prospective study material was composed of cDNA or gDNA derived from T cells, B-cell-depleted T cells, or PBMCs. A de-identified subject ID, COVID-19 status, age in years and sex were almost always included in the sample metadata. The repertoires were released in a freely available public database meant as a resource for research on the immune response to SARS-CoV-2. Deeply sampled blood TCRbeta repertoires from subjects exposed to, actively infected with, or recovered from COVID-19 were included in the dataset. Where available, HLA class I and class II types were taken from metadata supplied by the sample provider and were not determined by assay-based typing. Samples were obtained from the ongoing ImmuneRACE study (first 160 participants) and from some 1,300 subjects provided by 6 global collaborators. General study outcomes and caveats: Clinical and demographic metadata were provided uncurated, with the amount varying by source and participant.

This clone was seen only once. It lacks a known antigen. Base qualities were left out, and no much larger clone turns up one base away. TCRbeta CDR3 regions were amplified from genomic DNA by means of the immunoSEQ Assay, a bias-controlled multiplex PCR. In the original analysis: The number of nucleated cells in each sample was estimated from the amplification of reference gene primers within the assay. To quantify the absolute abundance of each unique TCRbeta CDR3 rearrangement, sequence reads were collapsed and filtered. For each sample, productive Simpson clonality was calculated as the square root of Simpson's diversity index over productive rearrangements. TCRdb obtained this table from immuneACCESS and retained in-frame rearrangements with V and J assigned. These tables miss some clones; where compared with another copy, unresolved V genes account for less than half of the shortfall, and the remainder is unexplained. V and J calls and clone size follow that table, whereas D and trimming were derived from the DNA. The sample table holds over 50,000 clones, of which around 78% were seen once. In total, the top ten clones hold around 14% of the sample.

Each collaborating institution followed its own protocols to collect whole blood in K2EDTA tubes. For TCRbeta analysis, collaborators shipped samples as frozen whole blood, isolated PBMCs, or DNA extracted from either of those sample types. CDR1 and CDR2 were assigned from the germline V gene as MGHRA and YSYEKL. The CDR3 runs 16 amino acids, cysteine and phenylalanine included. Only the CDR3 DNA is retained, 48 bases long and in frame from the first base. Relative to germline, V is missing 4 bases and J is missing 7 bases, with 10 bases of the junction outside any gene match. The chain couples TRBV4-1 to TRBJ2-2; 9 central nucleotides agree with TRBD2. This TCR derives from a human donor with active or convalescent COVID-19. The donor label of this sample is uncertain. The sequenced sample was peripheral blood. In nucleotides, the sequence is TGCGCCAGCAGCCTCAACGAGGGACTAGCAGGCGGGGAGCTGTTTTTT. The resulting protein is CASSLNEGLAGGELFF.